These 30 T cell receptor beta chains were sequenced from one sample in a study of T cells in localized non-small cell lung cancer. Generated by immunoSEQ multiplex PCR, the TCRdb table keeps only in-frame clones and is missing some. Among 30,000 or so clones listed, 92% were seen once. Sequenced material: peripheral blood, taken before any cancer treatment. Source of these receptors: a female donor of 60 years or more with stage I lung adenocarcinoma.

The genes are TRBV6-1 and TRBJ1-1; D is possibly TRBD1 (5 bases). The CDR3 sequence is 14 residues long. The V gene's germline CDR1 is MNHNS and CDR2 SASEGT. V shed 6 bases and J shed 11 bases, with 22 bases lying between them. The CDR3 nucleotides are TGTGCCAGCAGAGAACTGGATTTGGTCGGGACGGCTTTCTTT. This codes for CASRELDLVGTAFF.

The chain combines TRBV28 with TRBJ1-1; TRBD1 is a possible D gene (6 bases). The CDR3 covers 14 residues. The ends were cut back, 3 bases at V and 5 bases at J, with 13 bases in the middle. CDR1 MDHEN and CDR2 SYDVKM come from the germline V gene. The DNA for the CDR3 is TGTGCCAGCAGTTTGGGGGGGCGCTGGACTGAAGCTTTCTTT. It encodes CASSLGGRWTEAFF.

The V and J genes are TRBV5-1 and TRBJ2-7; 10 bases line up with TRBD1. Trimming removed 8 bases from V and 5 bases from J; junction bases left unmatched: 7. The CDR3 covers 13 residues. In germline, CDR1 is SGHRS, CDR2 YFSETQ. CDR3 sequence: CASYRDRGDEQYF. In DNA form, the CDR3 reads TGCGCCAGTTACCGGGACAGGGGCGACGAGCAGTACTTC.

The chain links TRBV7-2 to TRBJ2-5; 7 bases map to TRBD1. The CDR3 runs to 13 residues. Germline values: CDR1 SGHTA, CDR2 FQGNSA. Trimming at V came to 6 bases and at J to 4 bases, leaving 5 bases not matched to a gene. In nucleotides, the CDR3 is TGTGCCAGCAGTCATGGGACAGTAGAGACCCAGTACTTC. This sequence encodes CASSHGTVETQYF.

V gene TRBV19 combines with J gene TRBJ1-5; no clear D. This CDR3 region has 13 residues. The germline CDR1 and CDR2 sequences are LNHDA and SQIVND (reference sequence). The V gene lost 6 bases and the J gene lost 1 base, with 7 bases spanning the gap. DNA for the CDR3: TGTGCCAGTAGCCGCATAAGCAATCAGCCCCAGCATTTT. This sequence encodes CASSRISNQPQHF.

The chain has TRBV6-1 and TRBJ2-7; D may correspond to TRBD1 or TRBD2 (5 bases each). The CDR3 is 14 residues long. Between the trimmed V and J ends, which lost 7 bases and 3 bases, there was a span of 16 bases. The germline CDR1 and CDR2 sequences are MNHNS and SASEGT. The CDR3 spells CASNRSGRDYEQYF. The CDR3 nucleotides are TGTGCCAGCAATCGCTCGGGACGGGACTACGAGCAGTACTTC.

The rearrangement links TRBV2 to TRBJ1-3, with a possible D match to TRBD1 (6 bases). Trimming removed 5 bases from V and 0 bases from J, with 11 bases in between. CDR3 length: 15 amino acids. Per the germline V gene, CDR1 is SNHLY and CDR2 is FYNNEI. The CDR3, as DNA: TGTGCCAGCAGTAAGGGGGTCAACTCTGGAAACACCATATATTTT. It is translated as CASSKGVNSGNTIYF.

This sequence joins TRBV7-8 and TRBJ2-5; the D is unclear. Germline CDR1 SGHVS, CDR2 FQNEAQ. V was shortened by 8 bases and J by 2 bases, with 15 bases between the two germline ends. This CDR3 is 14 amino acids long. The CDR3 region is CASLEIPTQETQYF. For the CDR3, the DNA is TGTGCCAGCTTGGAAATCCCCACACAAGAGACCCAGTACTTC. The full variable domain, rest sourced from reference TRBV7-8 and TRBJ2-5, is GAGVSQSPRYKVAKRGQDVALRCDPISGHVSLFWYQQALGQGPEFLTYFQNEAQLDKSGLPSDRFFAERPEGSVSTLKIQRTQQEDSAVYLCASLEIPTQETQYFGPGTRLLVL.

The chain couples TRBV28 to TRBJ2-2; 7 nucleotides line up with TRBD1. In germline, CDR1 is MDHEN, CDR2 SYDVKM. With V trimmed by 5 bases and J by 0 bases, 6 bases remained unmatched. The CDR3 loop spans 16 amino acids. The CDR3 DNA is TGTGCCAGCAGTCGGGGACAGCTCGCGAACACCGGGGAGCTGTTTTTT. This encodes CASSRGQLANTGELFF.

In DNA, the CDR3 is TGTGCCAGCAGCTTAGCATGGGTGCCGACTAATGAAAAACTGTTTTTT. This sequence encodes CASSLAWVPTNEKLFF. The chain links TRBV7-2 to TRBJ1-4, with D uncertain. The CDR3 extends over 16 amino acids. V shed 0 bases and J shed 2 bases, with 10 bases lying between them. Germline V gene sequence: CDR1 SGHTA, CDR2 FQGNSA.

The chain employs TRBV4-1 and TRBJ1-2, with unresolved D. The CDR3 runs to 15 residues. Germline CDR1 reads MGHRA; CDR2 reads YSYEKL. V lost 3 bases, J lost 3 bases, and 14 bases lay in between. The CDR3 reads CASSQDRGQYYGYTF. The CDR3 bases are TGCGCCAGCAGCCAGGACCGAGGGCAGTACTATGGCTACACCTTC.

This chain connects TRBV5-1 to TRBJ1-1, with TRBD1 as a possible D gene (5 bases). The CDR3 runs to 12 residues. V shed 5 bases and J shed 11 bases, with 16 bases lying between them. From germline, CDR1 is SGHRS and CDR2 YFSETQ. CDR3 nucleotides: TGCGCCAGCAGGCTTGACGGCAGGGACGCTTTCTTT. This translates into CASRLDGRDAFF.

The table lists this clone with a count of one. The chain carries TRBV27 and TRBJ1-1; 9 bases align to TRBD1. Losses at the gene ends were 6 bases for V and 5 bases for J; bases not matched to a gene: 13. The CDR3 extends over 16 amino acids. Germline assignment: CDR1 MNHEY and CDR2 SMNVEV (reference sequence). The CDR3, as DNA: TGTGCCAGCAGACCCCCGACAGGGGGGTCAAGGACTGAAGCTTTCTTT. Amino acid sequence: CASRPPTGGSRTEAFF.

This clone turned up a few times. The CDR3 DNA reads TGCGCCAGCAGCCCGGGGACTGCTAATTCACCCCTCCACTTT. Translated: CASSPGTANSPLHF. The chain employs TRBV5-1 and TRBJ1-6, with D possibly matching TRBD1 (5 bases). V gave up 4 bases and J gave up 6 bases, with 11 bases separating them. The CDR3 length is 14 residues. Looked up from germline, CDR1 is SGHRS and CDR2 is YFSETQ.

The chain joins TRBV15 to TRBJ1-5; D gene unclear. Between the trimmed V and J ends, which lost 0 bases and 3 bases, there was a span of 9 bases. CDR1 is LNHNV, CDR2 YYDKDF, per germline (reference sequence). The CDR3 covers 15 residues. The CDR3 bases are TGTGCCACCAGCAGAGATAAGGGCAACAATCAGCCCCAGCATTTT. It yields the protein CATSRDKGNNQPQHF.

DNA of the CDR3: TGTGCCAGCAGCCGGGACGTCTACGAGCAGTACTTC. The encoded protein is CASSRDVYEQYF. The chain is built from TRBV5-4 and TRBJ2-7, with D perhaps given as TRBD1 or TRBD2 (5 bases each). Germline V CDR1 and CDR2: SGHNT, YYREEE (reference sequence). V was cut by 4 bases and J by 3 bases, with 8 bases left in between. The CDR3 has 12 residues.

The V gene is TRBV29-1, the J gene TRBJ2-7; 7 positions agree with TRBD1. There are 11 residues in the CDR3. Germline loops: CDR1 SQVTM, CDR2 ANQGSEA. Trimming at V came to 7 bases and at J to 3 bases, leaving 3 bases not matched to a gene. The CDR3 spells CSAGQNYEQYF. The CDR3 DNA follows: TGCAGCGCGGGACAGAACTACGAGCAGTACTTC.

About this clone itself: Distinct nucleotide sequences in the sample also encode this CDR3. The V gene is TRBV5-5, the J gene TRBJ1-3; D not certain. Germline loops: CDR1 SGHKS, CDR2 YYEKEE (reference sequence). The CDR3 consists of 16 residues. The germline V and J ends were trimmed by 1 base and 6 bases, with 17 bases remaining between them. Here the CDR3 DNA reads TGTGCCAGCAGCTTGATAGACAAGACCCTGGCAAACACCATATATTTT. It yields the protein CASSLIDKTLANTIYF.

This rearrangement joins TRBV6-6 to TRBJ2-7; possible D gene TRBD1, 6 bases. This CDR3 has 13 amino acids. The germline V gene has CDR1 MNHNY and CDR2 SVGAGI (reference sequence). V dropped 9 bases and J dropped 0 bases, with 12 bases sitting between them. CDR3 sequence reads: CASHRDPSYEQYF. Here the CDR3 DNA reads TGTGCCAGTCACAGGGACCCCTCCTACGAGCAGTACTTC.

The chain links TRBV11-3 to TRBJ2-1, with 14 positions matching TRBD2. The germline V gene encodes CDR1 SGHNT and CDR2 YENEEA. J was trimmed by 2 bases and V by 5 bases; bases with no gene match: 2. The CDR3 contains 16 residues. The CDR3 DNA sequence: TGTGCCAGCAGCGGACTAGCGGGGGGAACCTACAATGAGCAGTTCTTC. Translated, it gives CASSGLAGGTYNEQFF.

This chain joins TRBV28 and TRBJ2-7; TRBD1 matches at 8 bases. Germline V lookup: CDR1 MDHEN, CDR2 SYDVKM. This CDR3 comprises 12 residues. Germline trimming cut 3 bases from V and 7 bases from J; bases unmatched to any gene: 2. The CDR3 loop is CASSFRGREQYF. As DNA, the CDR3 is TGTGCCAGCAGTTTCAGGGGGCGTGAGCAGTACTTC.

The DNA for the CDR3 is TGTGCCAGCAGCGTAGGACAGGGGGATATCTACACCTTC. Translated: CASSVGQGDIYTF. The chain carries TRBV9 and TRBJ1-2; 9 bases are a match to TRBD1. Germline V CDR1 and CDR2: SGDLS, YYNGEE. This CDR3 is built from 13 residues. V lost 0 bases and J lost 10; bases outside the gene matches: 4.

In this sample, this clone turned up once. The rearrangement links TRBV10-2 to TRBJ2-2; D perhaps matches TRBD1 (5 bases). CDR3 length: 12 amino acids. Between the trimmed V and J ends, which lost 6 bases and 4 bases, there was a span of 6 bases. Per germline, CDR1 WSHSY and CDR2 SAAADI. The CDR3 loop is CASSQGTGELFF. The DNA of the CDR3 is TGCGCCAGCAGCCAGGGCACCGGGGAGCTGTTTTTT.

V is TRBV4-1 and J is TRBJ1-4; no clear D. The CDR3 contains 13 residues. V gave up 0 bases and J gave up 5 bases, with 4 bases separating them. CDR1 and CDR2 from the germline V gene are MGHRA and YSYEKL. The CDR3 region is CASSQEANEKLFF. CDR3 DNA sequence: TGCGCCAGCAGCCAAGAGGCCAATGAAAAACTGTTTTTT.

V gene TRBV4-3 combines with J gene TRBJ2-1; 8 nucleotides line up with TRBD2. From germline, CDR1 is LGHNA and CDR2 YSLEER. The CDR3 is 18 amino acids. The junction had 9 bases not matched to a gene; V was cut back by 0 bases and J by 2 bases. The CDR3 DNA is TGCGCCAGCAGCCAAGATCTGGCGGGGGGCATCACCTACAATGAGCAGTTCTTC. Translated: CASSQDLAGGITYNEQFF.

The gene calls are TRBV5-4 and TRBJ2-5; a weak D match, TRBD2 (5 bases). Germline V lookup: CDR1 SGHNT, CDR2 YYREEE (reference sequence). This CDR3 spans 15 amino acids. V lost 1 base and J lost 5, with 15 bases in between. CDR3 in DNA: TGTGCCAGCAGCTTGATGTCATCCGGCGGGGAGACCCAGTACTTC. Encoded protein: CASSLMSSGGETQYF.

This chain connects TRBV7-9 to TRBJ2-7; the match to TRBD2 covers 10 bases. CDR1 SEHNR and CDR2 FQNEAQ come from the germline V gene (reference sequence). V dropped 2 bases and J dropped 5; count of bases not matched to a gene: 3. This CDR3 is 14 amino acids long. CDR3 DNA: TGTGCCAGCAGCTTATATAGCGGGGGGAACGAGCAGTACTTC. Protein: CASSLYSGGNEQYF.

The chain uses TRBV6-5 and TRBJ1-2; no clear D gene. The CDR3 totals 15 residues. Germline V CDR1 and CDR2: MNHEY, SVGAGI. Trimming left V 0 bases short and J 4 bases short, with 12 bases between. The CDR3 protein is CASSYSRAEGYGYTF. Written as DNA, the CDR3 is TGTGCCAGCAGTTACTCGAGGGCAGAGGGCTATGGCTACACCTTC.

The CDR3 here is CAWSERTGAGNSPLHF. DNA of the CDR3: TGTGCCTGGAGCGAGAGGACAGGGGCAGGGAATTCACCCCTCCACTTT. V is TRBV30 and J is TRBJ1-6, with 9 positions matching TRBD1. CDR3 length: 16 residues. Germline V gives CDR1 GTSNPN, CDR2 SVGIG (reference sequence). V was clipped by 3 bases and J by 7 bases; unmatched bases: 10.

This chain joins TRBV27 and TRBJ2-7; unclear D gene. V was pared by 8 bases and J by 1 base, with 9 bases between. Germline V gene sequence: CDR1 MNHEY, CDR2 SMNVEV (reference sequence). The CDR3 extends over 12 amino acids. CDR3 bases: TGTGCCAGCTTTTCGGCTTCCTACGAGCAGTACTTC. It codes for CASFSASYEQYF.